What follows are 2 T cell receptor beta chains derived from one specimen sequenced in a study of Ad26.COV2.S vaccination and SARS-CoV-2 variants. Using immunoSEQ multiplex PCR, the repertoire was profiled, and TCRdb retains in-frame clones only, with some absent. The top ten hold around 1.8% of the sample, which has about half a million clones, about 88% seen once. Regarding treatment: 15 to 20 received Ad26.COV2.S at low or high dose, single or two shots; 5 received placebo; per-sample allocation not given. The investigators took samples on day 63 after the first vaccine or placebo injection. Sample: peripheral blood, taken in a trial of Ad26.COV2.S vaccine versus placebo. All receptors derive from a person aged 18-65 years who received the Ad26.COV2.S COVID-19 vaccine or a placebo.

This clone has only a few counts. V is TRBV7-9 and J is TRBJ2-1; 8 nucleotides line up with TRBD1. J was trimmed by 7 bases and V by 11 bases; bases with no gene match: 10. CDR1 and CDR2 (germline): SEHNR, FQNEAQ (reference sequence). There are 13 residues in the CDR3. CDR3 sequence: CACERTGTNEQFF. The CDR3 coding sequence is TGTGCCTGCGAGAGGACAGGGACGAATGAGCAGTTCTTC.

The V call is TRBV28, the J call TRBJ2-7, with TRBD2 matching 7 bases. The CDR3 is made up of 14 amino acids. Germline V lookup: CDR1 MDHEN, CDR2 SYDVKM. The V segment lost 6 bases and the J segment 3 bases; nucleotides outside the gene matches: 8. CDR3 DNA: TGTGCCAGCAGGCGGGGGACTGGTAACTACGAGCAGTACTTC. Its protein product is CASRRGTGNYEQYF.